These T cell receptor beta chains were read from a single sample in a study of shared clonotypes between healthy human individuals. Profiled with immunoSEQ multiplex PCR; TCRdb holds only in-frame clones, not every one. The repertoire holds approximately 740,000 clones, with around 93% as singletons. Material for sequencing was naive CD8+ T cells sorted from blood. The receptors originated from a man aged 25-40 years in good health. The CDR3 runs from the conserved cysteine through the conserved F or W. A D gene is named only where the DNA matches it firmly. Clone sizes are given selectively: once, few, many, or a class where the clone is expanded.

size	J	D	V	DNA	CDR3
once	TRBJ1-1	.	TRBV2	TGTGCCAGCGACGGGAACATGCGGACTGAAGCTTTCTTT	CASDGNMRTEAFF
.	TRBJ2-7	.	TRBV10-3	TGTGCCATCAGTTCTCCGAGGACCGGCAGACGACGACCTTTGGAGCAGTACTTC	CAISSPRTGRRRPLEQYF
.	TRBJ2-5	.	TRBV6-1	TGTGCCAGCATCGAAAGATGGGCTCGGGAGACCCAGTACTTC	CASIERWARETQYF
.	TRBJ1-1	.	TRBV5-1	TGCGCCAGCAGCTTAGGCAAGAACACTGAAGCTTTCTTT	CASSLGKNTEAFF
.	TRBJ2-1	.	TRBV27	TGTGCCAGCAATGGAAGAGGCTTCTACAATGAGCAGTTCTTC	CASNGRGFYNEQFF
.	TRBJ2-3	.	TRBV11-3	TGTGCCAGCAGCTCCCACGACAGAACGGGGGACACAGATACGCAGTATTTT	CASSSHDRTGDTDTQYF
once	TRBJ2-3	.	TRBV7-2	TGTGCCAGCAGCTTAGGACCCCACACAGATACGCAGTATTTT	CASSLGPHTDTQYF
.	TRBJ2-7	TRBD1	TRBV7-9	TGTGCCAGCAGCTTATTCGACAGGGGGTACGAGCAGTACTTC	CASSLFDRGYEQYF
.	TRBJ1-1	.	TRBV28	TGTGCCAGCAGTTTTACTGGACCCACTGAAGCTTTCTTT	CASSFTGPTEAFF
.	TRBJ2-7	TRBD1	TRBV5-4	TGTGCCAGCAGCTTGGAGGTGGACAGGGGGATGGAGCAGTACTTC	CASSLEVDRGMEQYF
.	TRBJ1-1	TRBD1	TRBV4-2	TGTGCCAGCAGCCAAACGACAGGGGTGAACACTGAAGCTTTCTTT	CASSQTTGVNTEAFF
.	TRBJ2-1	TRBD2	TRBV4-3	TGCGCCAGCAGCCTGAGACTAGCGGGATTAAATGAGCAGTTCTTC	CASSLRLAGLNEQFF
.	TRBJ2-7	TRBD2	TRBV7-8	TGTGCCAGCAGCTCCGTAGCCGGGACTACCTACGAGCAGTACTTC	CASSSVAGTTYEQYF
.	TRBJ2-3	.	TRBV4-1	TGCGCCAGCAGCTTCAGGGCATTAAGGCCAGATACGCAGTATTTT	CASSFRALRPDTQYF
once	TRBJ2-1	TRBD2	TRBV18	TGTGCCAGCTCACCGGGACTAGCGGGACTAAATGAGCAGTTCTTC	CASSPGLAGLNEQFF
.	TRBJ2-1	.	TRBV2	TGTGCCAGCAGTGCGAGAGTGGGGAGTGAGCAGTTCTTC	CASSARVGSEQFF
.	TRBJ2-7	.	TRBV10-2	TGCGCCAGCAGTGATCTGGGGGGAGACGCGCCGCCCTTC	CASSDLGGDAPPF
.	TRBJ2-2	.	TRBV27	TGTGCCAGCAGTGTCGACACAGGAGAGGGCCGGGAGCTGTTTTTT	CASSVDTGEGRELFF
.	TRBJ2-7	TRBD2	TRBV27	TGTGCCAGCAGGTTACCCTCGGGACTAGAGCTCTACGAGCAGTACTTC	CASRLPSGLELYEQYF
.	TRBJ1-1	.	TRBV7-9	TGTGCCAGCAGCTTAGCCGGGTTTCAGGGTTCCACTGAAGCTTTCTTT	CASSLAGFQGSTEAFF
.	TRBJ2-7	.	TRBV10-2	TGCGCCAGTCAAAGCTCCTACGAGCAGTACTTC	CASQSSYEQYF
once	TRBJ2-7	TRBD2	TRBV5-1	TGCGCCAGCAGCTCCGATCTAGCGGGAGGGCCCTACGAGCAGTACTTC	CASSSDLAGGPYEQYF
.	TRBJ2-7	TRBD1	TRBV14	TGTGCCAGCAGCCCCATCCTTACAGGGGCTGGGGAGCAGTACTTC	CASSPILTGAGEQYF
.	TRBJ2-5	TRBD2	TRBV7-3	TGTGCCAGCAGCTTAGGGGCGGGAGGGCCGCGAGAGACCCAGTACTTC	CASSLGAGGPRETQYF
.	TRBJ1-1	.	TRBV6-5	TGTGCCAGCAGCCACCCAGGGAACACTGAAGCTTTCTTT	CASSHPGNTEAFF
.	TRBJ1-2	TRBD1	TRBV4-1	TGCGCCAGCAGCCAAGAAGGGACAGGGACGTTATATGGCTACACCTTC	CASSQEGTGTLYGYTF
.	TRBJ1-1	.	TRBV11-2	TGTGCCAGCAGCTTAGGGGTGGGAGCTTTCTTT	CASSLGVGAFF
.	TRBJ2-5	TRBD1	TRBV7-9	TGTGCCAGCAGCTTTTTTGGGGACAGGCAAGAGACCCAGTACTTC	CASSFFGDRQETQYF
.	TRBJ2-7	.	TRBV5-4	TGTGCCAGCAGCTTGGCCCCGGGGGCCTACGAGCAGTACTTC	CASSLAPGAYEQYF
.	TRBJ2-1	TRBD2	TRBV14	TGTGCCAGCAGCCTGTGGGGACTAGCGCTGAACAATGAGCAGTTCTTC	CASSLWGLALNNEQFF
.	TRBJ2-7	TRBD1	TRBV7-3	TGTGCCAGCAGCTTGAGGACAGGCCCAAACGAGCAGTACTTC	CASSLRTGPNEQYF
.	TRBJ1-2	.	TRBV7-6	TGTGCCAGCAGCAATAGGGGAGAAAACTATGGCTACACCTTC	CASSNRGENYGYTF
many	TRBJ2-7	TRBD1	TRBV28	TGTGCCAGCAGTTTCCGGGACAGACATACCTACGAGCAGTACTTC	CASSFRDRHTYEQYF
.	TRBJ2-2	.	TRBV25-1	TGTGCCAGCAGTGAACTCAAGGGCACGAACACCGGGGAGCTGTTTTTT	CASSELKGTNTGELFF
.	TRBJ1-3	TRBD1	TRBV7-2	TGTGCCAGCAGTTTTAGGGGGCGAGATAGGGGAAACACCATATATTTT	CASSFRGRDRGNTIYF
.	TRBJ2-1	.	TRBV7-9	TGTGCCAGCAGCTCAGGACTGTACAATGAGCAGTTCTTC	CASSSGLYNEQFF